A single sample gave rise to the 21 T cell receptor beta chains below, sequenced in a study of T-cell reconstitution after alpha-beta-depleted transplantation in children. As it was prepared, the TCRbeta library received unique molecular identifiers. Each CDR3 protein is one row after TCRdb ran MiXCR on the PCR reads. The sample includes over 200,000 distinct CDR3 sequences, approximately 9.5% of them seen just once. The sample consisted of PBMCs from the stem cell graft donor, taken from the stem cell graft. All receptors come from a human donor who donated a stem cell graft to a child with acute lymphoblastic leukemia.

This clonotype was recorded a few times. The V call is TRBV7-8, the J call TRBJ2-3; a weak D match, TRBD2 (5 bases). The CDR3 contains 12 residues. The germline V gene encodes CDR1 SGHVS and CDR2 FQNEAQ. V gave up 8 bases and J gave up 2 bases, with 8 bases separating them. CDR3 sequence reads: CASRLNTDTQYF. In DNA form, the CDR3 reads TGTGCCAGCCGACTAAACACAGATACGCAGTATTTT.

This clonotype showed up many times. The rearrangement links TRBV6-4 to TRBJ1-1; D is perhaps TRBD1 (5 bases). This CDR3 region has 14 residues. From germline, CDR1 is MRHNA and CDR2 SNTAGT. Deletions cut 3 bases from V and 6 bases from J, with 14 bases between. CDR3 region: CASSETGTRSEAFF. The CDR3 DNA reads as TGTGCCAGCAGTGAGACCGGGACCCGGTCTGAAGCTTTCTTT.

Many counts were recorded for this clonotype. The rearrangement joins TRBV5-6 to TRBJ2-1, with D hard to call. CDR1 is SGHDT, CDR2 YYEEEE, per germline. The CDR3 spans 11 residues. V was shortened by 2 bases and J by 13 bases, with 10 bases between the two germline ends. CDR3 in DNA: TGTGCCAGCAGCTTAAGAACAGACCAGTTCTTC. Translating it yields CASSLRTDQFF.

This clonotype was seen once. The CDR3 loop is CASSPPSRAGLNLGAFF. DNA for the CDR3: TGTGCCAGCAGCCCTCCTTCACGGGCAGGGTTAAATCTAGGAGCTTTCTTT. The gene calls are TRBV11-1 and TRBJ1-1; D is possibly TRBD1 (5 bases). This CDR3 is built from 17 residues. Trimming removed 5 bases at V and 10 bases at J, with 29 bases between. Per germline, CDR1 SGHAT and CDR2 FQDESV (reference sequence).

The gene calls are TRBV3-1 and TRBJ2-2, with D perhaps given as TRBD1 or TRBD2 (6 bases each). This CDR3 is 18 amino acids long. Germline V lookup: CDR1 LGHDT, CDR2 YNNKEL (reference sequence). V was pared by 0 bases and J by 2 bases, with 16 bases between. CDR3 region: CASSQEGAAGPNTGELFF. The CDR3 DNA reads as TGTGCCAGCAGCCAAGAGGGGGCGGCGGGGCCTAACACCGGGGAGCTGTTTTTT. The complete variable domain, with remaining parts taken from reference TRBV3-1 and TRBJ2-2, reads DTAVSQTPKYLVTQMGNDKSIKCEQNLGHDTMYWYKQDSKKFLKIMFSYNNKELIINETVPNRFSPKSPDKAHLNLHINSLELGDSAVYFCASSQEGAAGPNTGELFFGEGSRLTVL.

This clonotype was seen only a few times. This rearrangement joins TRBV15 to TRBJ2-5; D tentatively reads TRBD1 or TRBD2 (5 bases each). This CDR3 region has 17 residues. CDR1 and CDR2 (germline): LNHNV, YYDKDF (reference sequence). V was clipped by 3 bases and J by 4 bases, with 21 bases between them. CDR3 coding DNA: TGTGCCACCAGCAGGGAAGGGGATGGAGGTTCCAGAGAGACCCAGTACTTC. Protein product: CATSREGDGGSRETQYF. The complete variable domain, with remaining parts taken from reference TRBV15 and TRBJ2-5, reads DAMVIQNPRYQVTQFGKPVTLSCSQTLNHNVMYWYQQKSSQAPKLLFHYYDKDFNNEADTPDNFQSRRPNTSFCFLDIRSPGLGDTAMYLCATSREGDGGSRETQYFGPGTRLLVL.

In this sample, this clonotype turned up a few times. Here the CDR3 DNA reads TGCAGTGCTAGAGACGGAATGAAGTCCTATAATTCACCCCTCCACTTT. It encodes CSARDGMKSYNSPLHF. The gene calls are TRBV20-1 and TRBJ1-6; D gene uncertain. V was shortened by 0 bases and J by 1 base, with 10 bases between the two germline ends. Per germline, CDR1 DFQATT and CDR2 SNEGSKA (reference sequence). The CDR3 consists of 16 residues.

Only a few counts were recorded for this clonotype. The CDR3 loop is CASRREVQVNTEAFF. The DNA for the CDR3 is TGTGCCAGCAGGAGAGAGGTCCAGGTAAACACTGAAGCTTTCTTT. This rearrangement joins TRBV12-3 or TRBV12-4 to TRBJ1-1, with D uncertain. This CDR3 comprises 15 residues. Between the trimmed V and J ends, which lost 6 bases and 2 bases, there was a span of 16 bases.

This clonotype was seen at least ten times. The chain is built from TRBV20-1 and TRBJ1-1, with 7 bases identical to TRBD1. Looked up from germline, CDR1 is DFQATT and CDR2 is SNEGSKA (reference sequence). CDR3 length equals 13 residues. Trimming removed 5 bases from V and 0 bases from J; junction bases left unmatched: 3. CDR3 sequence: CSAVGQLNTEAFF. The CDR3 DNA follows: TGCAGTGCTGTGGGACAGCTGAACACTGAAGCTTTCTTT.

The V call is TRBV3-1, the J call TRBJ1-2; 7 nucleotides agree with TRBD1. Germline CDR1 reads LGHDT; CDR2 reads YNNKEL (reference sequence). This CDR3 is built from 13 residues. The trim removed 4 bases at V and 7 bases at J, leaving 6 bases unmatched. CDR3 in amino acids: CASSLGGGPGYTF. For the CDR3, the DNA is TGTGCCAGCAGCCTAGGAGGGGGCCCTGGCTACACCTTC.

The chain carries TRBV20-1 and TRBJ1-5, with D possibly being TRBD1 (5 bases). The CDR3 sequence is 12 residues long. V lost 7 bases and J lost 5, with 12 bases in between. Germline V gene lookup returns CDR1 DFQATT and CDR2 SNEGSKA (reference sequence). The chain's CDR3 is CSGDGCYQPQHF. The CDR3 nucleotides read TGCAGTGGGGACGGCTGCTATCAGCCCCAGCATTTT.

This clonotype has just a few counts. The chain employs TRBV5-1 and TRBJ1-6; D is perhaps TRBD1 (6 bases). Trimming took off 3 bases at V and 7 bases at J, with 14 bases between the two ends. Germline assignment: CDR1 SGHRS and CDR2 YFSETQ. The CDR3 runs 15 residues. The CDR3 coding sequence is TGCGCCAGCAGCTCACAGGGAATTATGAATTCACCCCTCCACTTT. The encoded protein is CASSSQGIMNSPLHF.

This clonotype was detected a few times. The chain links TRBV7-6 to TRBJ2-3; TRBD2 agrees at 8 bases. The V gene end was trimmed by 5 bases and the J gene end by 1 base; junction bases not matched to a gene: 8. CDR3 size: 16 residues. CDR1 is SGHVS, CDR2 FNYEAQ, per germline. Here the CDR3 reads CASSHPGGIGTDTQYF. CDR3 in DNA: TGTGCCAGCAGCCACCCGGGGGGGATAGGCACAGATACGCAGTATTTT.

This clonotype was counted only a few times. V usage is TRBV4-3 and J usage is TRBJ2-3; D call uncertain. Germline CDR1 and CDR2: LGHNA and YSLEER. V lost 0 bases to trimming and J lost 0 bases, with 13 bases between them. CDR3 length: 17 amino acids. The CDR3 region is CASSQDTVGPSTDTQYF. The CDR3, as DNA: TGCGCCAGCAGCCAAGATACGGTCGGTCCTAGCACAGATACGCAGTATTTT.

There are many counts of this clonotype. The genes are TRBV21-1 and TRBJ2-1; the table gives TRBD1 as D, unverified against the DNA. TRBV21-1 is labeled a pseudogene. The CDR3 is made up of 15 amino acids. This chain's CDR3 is CAIRGGDSVYNEQFF. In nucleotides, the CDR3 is TGTGCCATCCGAGGGGGGGACAGCGTTTACAATGAGCAGTTCTTC.

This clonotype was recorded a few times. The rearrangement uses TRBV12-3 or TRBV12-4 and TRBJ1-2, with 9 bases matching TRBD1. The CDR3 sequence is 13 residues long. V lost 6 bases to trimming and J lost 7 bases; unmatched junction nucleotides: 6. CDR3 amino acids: CASSPTGGSGYTF. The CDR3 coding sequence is TGTGCCAGCAGCCCCACAGGGGGCTCTGGCTACACCTTC.

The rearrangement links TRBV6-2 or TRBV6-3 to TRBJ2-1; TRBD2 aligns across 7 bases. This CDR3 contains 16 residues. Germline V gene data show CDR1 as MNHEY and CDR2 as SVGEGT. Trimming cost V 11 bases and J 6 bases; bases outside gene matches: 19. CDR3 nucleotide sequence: TGTGCCGCCAGTTACCCCGCGGGGGAGACAGCCAATGAGCAGTTCTTC. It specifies CAASYPAGETANEQFF.

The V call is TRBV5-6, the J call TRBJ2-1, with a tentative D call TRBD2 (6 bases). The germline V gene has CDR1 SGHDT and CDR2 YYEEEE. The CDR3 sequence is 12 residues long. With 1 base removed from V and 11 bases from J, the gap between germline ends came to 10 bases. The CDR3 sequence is CASSLWGRKQFF. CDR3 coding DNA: TGTGCCAGCAGCTTGTGGGGGAGGAAGCAGTTCTTC.

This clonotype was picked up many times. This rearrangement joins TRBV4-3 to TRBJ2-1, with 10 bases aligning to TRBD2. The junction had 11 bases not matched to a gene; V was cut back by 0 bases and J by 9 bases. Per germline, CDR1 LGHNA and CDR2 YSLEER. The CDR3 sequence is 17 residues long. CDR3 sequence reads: CASSQDRGAGGRSEQFF. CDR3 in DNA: TGCGCCAGCAGCCAAGATCGCGGAGCGGGGGGGCGGAGTGAGCAGTTCTTC.

CDR3 DNA: TGCAGCGTTGAAGATTCTCGGGGGGGTGAAGCTTTCTTT. Its translation: CSVEDSRGGEAFF. The chain joins TRBV29-1 to TRBJ1-1, with a tentative D call TRBD1 (5 bases). This CDR3 has 13 residues. Deletions cut 0 bases from V and 7 bases from J, with 12 bases between. From germline, CDR1 is SQVTM and CDR2 ANQGSEA. Using reference TRBV29-1 and TRBJ1-1 for the parts outside the CDR3, the full variable domain is SAVISQKPSRDICQRGTSLTIQCQVDSQVTMMFWYRQQPGQSLTLIATANQGSEATYESGFVIDKFPISRPNLTFSTLTVSNMSPEDSSIYLCSVEDSRGGEAFFGQGTRLTVV.

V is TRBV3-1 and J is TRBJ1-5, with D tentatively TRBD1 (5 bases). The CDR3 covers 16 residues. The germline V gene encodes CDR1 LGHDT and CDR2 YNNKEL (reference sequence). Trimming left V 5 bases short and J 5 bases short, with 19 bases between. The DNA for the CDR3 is TGTGCCAGCAGCTCGGGGGGAGGCGGCACCGATCAGCCCCAGCATTTT. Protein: CASSSGGGGTDQPQHF.